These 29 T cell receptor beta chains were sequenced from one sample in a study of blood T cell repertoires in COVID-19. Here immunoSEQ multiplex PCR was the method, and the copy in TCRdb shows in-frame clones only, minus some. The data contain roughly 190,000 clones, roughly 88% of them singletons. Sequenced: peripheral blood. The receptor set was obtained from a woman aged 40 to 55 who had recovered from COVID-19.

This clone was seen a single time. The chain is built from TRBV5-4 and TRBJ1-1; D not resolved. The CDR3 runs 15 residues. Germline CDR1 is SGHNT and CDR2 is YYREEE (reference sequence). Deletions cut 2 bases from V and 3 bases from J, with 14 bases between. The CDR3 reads CASSLSPEGHTEAFF. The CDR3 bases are TGTGCCAGCAGCTTAAGCCCCGAGGGCCACACTGAAGCTTTCTTT.

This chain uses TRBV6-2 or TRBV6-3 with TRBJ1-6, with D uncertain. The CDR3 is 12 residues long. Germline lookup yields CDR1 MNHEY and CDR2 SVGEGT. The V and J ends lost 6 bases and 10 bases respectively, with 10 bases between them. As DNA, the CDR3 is TGTGCCAGCAGCCAGGTGGAGTCACCCCTCCACTTT. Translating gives CASSQVESPLHF.

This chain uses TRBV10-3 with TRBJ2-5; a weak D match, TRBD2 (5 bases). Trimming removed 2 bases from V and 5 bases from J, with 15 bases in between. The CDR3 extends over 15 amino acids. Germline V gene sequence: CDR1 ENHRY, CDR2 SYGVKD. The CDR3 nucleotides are TGTGCCATCAGTGAGCCTAACACGGGCGGGGAGACCCAGTACTTC. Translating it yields CAISEPNTGGETQYF.

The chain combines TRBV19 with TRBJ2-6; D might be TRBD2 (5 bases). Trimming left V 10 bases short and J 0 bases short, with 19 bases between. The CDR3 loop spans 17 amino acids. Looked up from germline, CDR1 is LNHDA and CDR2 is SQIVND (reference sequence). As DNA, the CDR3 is TGTGCCACTTCCTTCGGGAAAACCAGCTCTGGGGCCAACGTCCTGACTTTC. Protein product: CATSFGKTSSGANVLTF.

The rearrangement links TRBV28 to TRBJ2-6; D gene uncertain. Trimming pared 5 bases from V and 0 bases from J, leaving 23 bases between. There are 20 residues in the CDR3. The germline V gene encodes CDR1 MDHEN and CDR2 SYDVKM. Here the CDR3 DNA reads TGTGCCAGCAGTGGCCACGTCAGGTCCCGACCGCTCTCTGGGGCCAACGTCCTGACTTTC. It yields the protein CASSGHVRSRPLSGANVLTF.

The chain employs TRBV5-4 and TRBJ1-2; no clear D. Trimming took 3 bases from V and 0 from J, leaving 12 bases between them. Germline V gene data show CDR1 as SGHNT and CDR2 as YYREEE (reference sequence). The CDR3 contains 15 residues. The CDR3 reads CASSSQTLSNYGYTF. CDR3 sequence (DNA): TGTGCCAGCAGCTCTCAGACACTTTCTAACTATGGCTACACCTTC.

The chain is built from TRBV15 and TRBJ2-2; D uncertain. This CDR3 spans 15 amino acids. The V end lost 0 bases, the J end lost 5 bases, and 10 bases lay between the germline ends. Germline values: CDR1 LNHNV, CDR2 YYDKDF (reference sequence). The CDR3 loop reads CATSRDSSRTGELFF. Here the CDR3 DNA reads TGTGCCACCAGCAGAGATTCGAGTCGGACCGGGGAGCTGTTTTTT.

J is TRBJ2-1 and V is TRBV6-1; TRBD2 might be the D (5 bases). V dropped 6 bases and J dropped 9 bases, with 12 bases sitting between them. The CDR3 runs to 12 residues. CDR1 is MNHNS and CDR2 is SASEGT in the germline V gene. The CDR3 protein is CASSFTEGEQFF. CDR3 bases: TGTGCCAGCAGCTTTACCGAGGGTGAGCAGTTCTTC.

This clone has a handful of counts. In DNA form, the CDR3 reads TGTGCCAGCAGGGATACACAGGGCGCTGGGGCCAACGTCCTGACTTTC. Its translation: CASRDTQGAGANVLTF. The chain couples TRBV9 to TRBJ2-6; tentatively, D is TRBD1 (6 bases). CDR1 is SGDLS and CDR2 is YYNGEE in the germline V gene. The CDR3 is 16 residues long. Between the trimmed V and J ends, which lost 5 bases and 2 bases, there was a span of 14 bases.

For the CDR3, the DNA is TGTGCCAGCAGTGAATATGGGAGGGGAGGGACCAATCAGCCCCAGCATTTT. It encodes CASSEYGRGGTNQPQHF. The chain uses TRBV2 and TRBJ1-5; TRBD1 is a possible D gene (5 bases). Germline assignment: CDR1 SNHLY and CDR2 FYNNEI. The V end was cut by 2 bases, the J end by 3 bases, with 17 bases between. The CDR3 consists of 17 residues.

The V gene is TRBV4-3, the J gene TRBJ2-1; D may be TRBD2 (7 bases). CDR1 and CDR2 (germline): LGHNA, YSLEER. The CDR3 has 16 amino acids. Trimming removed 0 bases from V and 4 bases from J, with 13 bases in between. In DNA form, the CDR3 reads TGCGCCAGCAGCCAAGAGCAGGGGAGGGAGTACAATGAGCAGTTCTTC. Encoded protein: CASSQEQGREYNEQFF.

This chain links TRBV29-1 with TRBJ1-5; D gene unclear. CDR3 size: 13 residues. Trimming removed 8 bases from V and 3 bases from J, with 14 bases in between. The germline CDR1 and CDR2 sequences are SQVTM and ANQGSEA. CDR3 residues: CSIKAGFNQPQHF. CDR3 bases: TGCAGCATTAAGGCGGGCTTCAATCAGCCCCAGCATTTT. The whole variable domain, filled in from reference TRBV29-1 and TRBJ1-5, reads SAVISQKPSRDICQRGTSLTIQCQVDSQVTMMFWYRQQPGQSLTLIATANQGSEATYESGFVIDKFPISRPNLTFSTLTVSNMSPEDSSIYLCSIKAGFNQPQHFGDGTRLSIL.

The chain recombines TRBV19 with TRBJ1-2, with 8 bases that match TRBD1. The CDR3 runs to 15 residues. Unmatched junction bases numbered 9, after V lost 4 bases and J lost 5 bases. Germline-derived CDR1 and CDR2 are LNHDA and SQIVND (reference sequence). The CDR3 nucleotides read TGTGCCAGTAGTAGCGGTGGGACAGGAACTTATGGCTACACCTTC. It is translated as CASSSGGTGTYGYTF.

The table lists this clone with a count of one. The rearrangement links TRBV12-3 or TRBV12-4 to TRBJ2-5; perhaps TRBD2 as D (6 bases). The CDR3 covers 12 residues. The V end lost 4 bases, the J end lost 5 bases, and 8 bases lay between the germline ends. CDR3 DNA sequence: TGTGCCAGCAGTTCGGAGGGCGAGACCCAGTACTTC. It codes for CASSSEGETQYF.

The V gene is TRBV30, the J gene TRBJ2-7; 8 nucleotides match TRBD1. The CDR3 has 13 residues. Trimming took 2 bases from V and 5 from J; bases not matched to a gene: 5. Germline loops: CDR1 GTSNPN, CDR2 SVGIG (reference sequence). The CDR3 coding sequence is TGTGCCTGGAGTCGGACAGGGAAGAACGAGCAGTACTTC. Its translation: CAWSRTGKNEQYF. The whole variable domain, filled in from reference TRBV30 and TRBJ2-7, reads SQTIHQWPATLVQPVGSPLSLECTVEGTSNPNLYWYRQAAGRGLQLLFYSVGIGQISSEVPQNLSASRPQDRQFILSSKKLLLSDSGFYLCAWSRTGKNEQYFGPGTRLTVT.

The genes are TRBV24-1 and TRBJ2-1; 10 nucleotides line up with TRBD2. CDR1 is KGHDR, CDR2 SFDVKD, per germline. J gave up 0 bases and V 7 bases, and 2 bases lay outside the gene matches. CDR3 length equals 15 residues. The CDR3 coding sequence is TGTGCCACCAGCCTAGCGGGAGCCTCCTACAATGAGCAGTTCTTC. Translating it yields CATSLAGASYNEQFF.

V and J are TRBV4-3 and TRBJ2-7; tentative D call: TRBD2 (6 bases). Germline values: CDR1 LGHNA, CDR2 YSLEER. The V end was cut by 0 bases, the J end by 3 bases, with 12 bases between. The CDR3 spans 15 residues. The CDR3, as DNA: TGCGCCAGCAGCCAAGATGCTAGCGACTTCTACGAGCAGTACTTC. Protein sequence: CASSQDASDFYEQYF.

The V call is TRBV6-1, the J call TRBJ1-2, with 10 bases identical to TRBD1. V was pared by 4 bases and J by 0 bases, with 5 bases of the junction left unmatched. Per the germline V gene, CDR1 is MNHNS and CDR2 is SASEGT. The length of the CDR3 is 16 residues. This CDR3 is CASSGGQGWSNYGYTF. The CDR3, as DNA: TGTGCCAGCAGTGGGGGACAGGGGTGGTCTAACTATGGCTACACCTTC.

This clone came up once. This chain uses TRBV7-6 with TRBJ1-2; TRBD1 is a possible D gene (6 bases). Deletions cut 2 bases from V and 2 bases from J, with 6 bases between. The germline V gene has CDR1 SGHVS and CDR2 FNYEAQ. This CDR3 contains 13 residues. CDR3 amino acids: CASSLQGNYGYTF. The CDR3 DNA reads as TGTGCCAGCAGCTTACAGGGGAACTATGGCTACACCTTC.

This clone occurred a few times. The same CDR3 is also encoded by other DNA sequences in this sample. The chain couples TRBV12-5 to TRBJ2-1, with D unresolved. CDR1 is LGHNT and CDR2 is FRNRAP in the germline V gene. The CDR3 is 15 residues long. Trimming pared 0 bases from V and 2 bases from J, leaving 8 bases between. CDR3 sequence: CASGLVGGPYNEQFF. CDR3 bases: TGTGCTAGTGGTTTGGTAGGCGGTCCCTACAATGAGCAGTTCTTC.

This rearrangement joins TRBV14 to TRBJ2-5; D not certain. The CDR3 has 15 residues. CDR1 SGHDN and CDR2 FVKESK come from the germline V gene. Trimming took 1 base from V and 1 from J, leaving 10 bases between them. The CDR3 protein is CASSQAPGTQETQYF. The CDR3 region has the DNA TGTGCCAGCAGCCAAGCGCCGGGTACCCAAGAGACCCAGTACTTC.

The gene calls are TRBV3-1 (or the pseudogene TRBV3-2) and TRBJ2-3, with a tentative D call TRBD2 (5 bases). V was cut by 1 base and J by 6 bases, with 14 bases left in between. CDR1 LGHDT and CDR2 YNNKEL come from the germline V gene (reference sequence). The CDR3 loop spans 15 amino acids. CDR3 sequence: CASSQGTANFDTQYF. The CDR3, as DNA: TGTGCCAGCAGCCAAGGGACTGCCAATTTCGATACGCAGTATTTT.

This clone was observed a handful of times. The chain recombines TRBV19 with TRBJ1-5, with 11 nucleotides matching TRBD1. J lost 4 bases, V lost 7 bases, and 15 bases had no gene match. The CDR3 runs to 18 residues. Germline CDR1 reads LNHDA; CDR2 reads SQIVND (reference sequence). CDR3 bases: TGTGCCAGTACACCGACCGGGACAGGGGGGCCGGGTAATCAGCCCCAGCATTTT. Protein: CASTPTGTGGPGNQPQHF.

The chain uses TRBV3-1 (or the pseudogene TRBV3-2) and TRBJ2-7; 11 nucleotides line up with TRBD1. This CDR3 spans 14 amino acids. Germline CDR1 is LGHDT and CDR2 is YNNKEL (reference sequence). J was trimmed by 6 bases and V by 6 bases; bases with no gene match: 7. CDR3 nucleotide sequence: TGTGCCAGCAGACCGCCGGGACAGGGGGGCGAGCAGTACTTC. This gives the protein CASRPPGQGGEQYF.

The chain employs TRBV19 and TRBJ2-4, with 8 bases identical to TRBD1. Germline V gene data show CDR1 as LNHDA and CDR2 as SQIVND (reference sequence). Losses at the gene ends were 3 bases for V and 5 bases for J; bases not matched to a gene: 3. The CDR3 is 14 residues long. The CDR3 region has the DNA TGTGCCAGTAGTATCCAGGGGGCCGAAAACATTCAGTACTTC. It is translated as CASSIQGAENIQYF.

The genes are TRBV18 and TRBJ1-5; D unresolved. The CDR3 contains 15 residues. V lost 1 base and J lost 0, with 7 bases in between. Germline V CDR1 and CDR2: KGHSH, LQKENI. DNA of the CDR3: TGTGCCAGCTCACCACGGGCCGCTAGCAATCAGCCCCAGCATTTT. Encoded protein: CASSPRAASNQPQHF.

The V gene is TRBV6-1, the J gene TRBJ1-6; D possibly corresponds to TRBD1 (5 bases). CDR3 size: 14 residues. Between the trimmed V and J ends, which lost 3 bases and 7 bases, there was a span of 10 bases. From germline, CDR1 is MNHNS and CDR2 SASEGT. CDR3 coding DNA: TGTGCCAGCAGTGAGTTGGGGGGGAATTCACCCCTCCACTTT. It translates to CASSELGGNSPLHF.

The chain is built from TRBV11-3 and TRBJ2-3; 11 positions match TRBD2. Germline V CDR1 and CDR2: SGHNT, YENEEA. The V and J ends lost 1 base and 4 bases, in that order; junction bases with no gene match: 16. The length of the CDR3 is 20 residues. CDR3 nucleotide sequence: TGTGCCAGCAGCTTAGGCTGGGGGGGAACTAGCGGGAGTTCAGCAGATACGCAGTATTTT. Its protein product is CASSLGWGGTSGSSADTQYF. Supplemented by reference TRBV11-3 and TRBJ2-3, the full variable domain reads EAGVVQSPRYKIIEKKQPVAFWCNPISGHNTLYWYLQNLGQGPELLIRYENEEAVDDSQLPKDRFSAERLKGVDSTLKIQPAELGDSAVYLCASSLGWGGTSGSSADTQYFGPGTRLTVL.

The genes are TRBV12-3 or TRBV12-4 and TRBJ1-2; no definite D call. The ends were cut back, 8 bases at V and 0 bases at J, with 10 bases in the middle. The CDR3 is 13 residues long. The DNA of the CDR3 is TGTGCCAGCCGTCCGGGGACTAACTATGGCTACACCTTC. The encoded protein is CASRPGTNYGYTF.